This record looks at one TCR beta chain sequence and its context. CDR1 is SEHNR and CDR2 is FQNEAQ in the germline V gene (reference sequence). This CDR3 region has 13 residues. With 2 bases removed from V and 6 bases from J, the gap between germline ends came to 10 bases. Time point of the sample: late sampling 161 to 241 days after vaccination in three convalescent patients. TCRdb used MiXCR to reprocess the PCR reads, holding one entry per CDR3 protein. This sample has tens of thousands of distinct CDR3 sequences, with approximately 53% found just once. This entry is derived from a study of vaccination and CD4 T cells after COVID-19.

The starting material was CD4+ T cells from blood, obtained about 7 months after SARS-CoV-2 vaccination. The clonotype originates from a human donor who had recovered from COVID-19. The chain employs TRBV7-9 and TRBJ2-5; D remains unclear. The CDR3 DNA reads TGTGCCAGCAGCTTAAATCAGCAAAAGACCCAGTACTTC. It specifies CASSLNQQKTQYF.